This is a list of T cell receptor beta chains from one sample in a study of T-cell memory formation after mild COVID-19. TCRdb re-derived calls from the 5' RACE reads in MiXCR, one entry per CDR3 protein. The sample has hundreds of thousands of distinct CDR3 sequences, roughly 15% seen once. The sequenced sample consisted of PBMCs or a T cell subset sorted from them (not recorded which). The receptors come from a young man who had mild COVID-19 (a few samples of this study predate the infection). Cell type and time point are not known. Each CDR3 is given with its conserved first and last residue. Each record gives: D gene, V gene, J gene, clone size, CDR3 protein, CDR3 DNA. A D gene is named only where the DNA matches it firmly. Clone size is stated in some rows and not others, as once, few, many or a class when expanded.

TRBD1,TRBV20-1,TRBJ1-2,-,CSARPGQLIYGYTF,TGCAGTGCTAGGCCGGGACAGCTTATCTATGGCTACACCTTC
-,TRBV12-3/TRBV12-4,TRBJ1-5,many,CASQGTAYQPQHF,TGTGCCAGCCAGGGGACGGCTTATCAGCCCCAGCATTTT
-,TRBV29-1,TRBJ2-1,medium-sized,CSVEDAGADGSDEQFF,TGCAGCGTTGAGGACGCGGGGGCCGATGGTTCAGATGAGCAGTTCTTC
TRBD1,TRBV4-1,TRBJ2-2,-,CASGGQGAPGELFF,TGCGCCAGCGGAGGACAGGGGGCCCCCGGGGAGCTGTTTTTT
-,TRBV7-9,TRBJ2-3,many,CASGPRGFGTDTQYF,TGTGCCAGCGGTCCGAGAGGTTTTGGGACAGATACGCAGTATTTT
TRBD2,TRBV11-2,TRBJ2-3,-,CASSLGLAGLSDTQYF,TGTGCCAGCAGCTTAGGACTAGCGGGGTTGTCAGATACGCAGTATTTT
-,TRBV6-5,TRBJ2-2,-,CASSRPLAGELFF,TGTGCCAGCAGTCGGCCGCTAGCGGGGGAGCTGTTTTTT
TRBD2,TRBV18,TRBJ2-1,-,CASSPRGLAGGLNEQFF,TGTGCCAGCTCACCGCGTGGACTAGCGGGGGGGCTGAATGAGCAGTTCTTC
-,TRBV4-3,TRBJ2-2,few,CASSQELGHANTGELFF,TGCGCCAGCAGCCAAGAACTGGGACACGCGAACACCGGGGAGCTGTTTTTT
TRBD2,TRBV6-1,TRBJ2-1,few,CASNALTSGVYNEQFF,TGTGCCAGCAATGCTCTAACTAGCGGGGTTTACAATGAGCAGTTCTTC
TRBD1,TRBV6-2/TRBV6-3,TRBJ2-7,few,CASSRGYNEQYF,TGTGCCAGCAGCAGGGGGTACAACGAGCAGTACTTC
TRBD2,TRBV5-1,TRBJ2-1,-,CASSIPTSEGGEQFF,TGCGCCAGCAGCATACCGACTAGCGAGGGAGGTGAGCAGTTCTTC
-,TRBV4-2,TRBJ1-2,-,CASSQGEQGYGYTF,TGTGCCAGCAGCCAAGGGGAGCAGGGCTATGGCTACACCTTC
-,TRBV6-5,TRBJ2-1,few,CASGTPNEQFF,TGTGCCAGCGGGACTCCCAATGAGCAGTTCTTC
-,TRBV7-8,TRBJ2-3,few,CASSPMGPDTQYF,TGTGCCAGCAGCCCTATGGGCCCAGATACGCAGTATTTT
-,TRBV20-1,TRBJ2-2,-,CSASSGAGELFF,TGCAGTGCTAGTTCCGGGGCCGGGGAGCTGTTTTTT
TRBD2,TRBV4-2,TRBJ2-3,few,CASSPRAGGRTDTQYF,TGTGCCAGCAGCCCGAGGGCGGGGGGGCGTACAGATACGCAGTATTTT
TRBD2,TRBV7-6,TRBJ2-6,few,CASSSWTSGTSGANVLTF,TGTGCCAGCAGCTCCTGGACTAGCGGAACCTCTGGGGCCAACGTCCTGACTTTC
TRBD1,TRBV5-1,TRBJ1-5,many,CASSSGQNNQPQHF,TGCGCCAGCAGCTCGGGACAGAACAATCAGCCCCAGCATTTT
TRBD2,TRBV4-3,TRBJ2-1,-,CASSQVLSGGQYNEQFF,TGCGCCAGCAGCCAAGTCCTTAGCGGGGGCCAGTACAATGAGCAGTTCTTC
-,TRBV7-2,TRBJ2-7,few,CASSLEFAEQYF,TGTGCCAGCAGCTTAGAGTTTGCCGAGCAGTACTTC
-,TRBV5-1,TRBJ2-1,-,CASSLEQKSSYNEQFF,TGCGCCAGCAGCTTGGAACAGAAGAGCTCCTACAATGAGCAGTTCTTC
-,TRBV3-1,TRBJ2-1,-,CASSQVRGNEQFF,TGTGCCAGCAGCCAAGTACGTGGCAATGAGCAGTTCTTC
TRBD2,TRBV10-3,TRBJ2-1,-,CAISPGLAGSSYNEQFF,TGTGCCATCAGTCCCGGACTAGCGGGGAGCTCCTACAATGAGCAGTTCTTC
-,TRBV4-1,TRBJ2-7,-,CASSQEEGTYEQYF,TGCGCCAGCAGCCAAGAGGAGGGTACCTACGAGCAGTACTTC
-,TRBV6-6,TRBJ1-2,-,CAAKVDGDYGYTF,TGTGCCGCTAAGGTCGACGGTGACTATGGCTACACCTTC
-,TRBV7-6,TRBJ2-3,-,CASSLVGPSTDTQYF,TGTGCCAGCAGCTTAGTGGGACCAAGCACAGATACGCAGTATTTT
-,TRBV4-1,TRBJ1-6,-,CASGLGSSYNSPLHF,TGCGCCAGCGGTCTGGGGAGCTCCTATAATTCACCCCTCCACTTT
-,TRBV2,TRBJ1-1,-,CASTKEGGADTEAFF,TGTGCCAGCACCAAGGAGGGGGGGGCGGACACTGAAGCTTTCTTT
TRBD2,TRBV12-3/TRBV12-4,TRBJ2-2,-,CASRGPGTSASGELFF,TGTGCCAGCAGAGGGCCCGGGACTAGCGCATCCGGGGAGCTGTTTTTT
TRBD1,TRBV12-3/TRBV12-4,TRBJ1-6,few,CASSRDRQSPLHF,TGTGCCAGCAGCCGGGACAGACAGTCACCCCTCCACTTT
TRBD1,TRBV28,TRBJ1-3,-,CAITGAGNTIYF,TGTGCCATTACAGGGGCCGGAAACACCATATATTTT
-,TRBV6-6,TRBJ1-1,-,CASSYEGYSEAFF,TGTGCCAGCAGTTACGAAGGGTATTCAGAAGCTTTCTTT